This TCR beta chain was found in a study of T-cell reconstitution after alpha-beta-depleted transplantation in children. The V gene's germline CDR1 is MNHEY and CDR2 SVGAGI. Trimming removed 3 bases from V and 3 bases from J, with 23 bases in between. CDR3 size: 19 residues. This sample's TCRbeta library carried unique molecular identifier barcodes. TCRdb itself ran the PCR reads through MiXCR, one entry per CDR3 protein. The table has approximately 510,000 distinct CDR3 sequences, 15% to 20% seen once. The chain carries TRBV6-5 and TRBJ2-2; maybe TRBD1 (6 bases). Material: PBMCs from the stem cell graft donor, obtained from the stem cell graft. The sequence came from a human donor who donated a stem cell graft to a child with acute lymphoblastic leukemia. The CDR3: CASSYWGRPRGLDTGELFF. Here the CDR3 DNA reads TGTGCCAGCAGTTATTGGGGCCGTCCCAGGGGTTTGGACACCGGGGAGCTGTTTTTT.